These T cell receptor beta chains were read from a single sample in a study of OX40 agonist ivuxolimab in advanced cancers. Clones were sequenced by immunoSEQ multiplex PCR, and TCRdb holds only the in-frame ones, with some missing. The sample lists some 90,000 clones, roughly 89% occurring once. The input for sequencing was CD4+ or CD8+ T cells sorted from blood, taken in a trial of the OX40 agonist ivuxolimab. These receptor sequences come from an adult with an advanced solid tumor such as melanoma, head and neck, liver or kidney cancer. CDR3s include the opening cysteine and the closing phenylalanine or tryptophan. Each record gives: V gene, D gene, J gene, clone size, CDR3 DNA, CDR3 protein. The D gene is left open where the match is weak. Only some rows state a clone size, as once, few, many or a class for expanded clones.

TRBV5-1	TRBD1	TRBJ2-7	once	TGCGCCTCTTATTCCGGGACAGACTTAACGCGGCAGTACTTC	CASYSGTDLTRQYF
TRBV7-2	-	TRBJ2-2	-	TGTGCCAGCAGCTTAGGGGGGGCTGGAGCCGGGGAGCTGTTTTTT	CASSLGGAGAGELFF
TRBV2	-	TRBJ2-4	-	TGTGCCAGCAGTGGGTTGGGACCCGGAAACATTCAGTACTTC	CASSGLGPGNIQYF
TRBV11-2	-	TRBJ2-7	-	TGTGCCAGCAGCCCCTCCTACGAGCAGTACTTC	CASSPSYEQYF
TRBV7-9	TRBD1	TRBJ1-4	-	TGTGCCAGCAGCTCGACAGGGGCAAATGAAAAACTGTTTTTT	CASSSTGANEKLFF
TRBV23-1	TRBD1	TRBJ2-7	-	TGCGCCAGCAGTCAACACCCACTTAAGCTGGGACAGGGGATGGGCGAGCAGTACTTC	CASSQHPLKLGQGMGEQYF
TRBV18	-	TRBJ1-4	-	TGTGCCAGCTCACCCCCGGGGGAAGGAGGGGCAAAACTGTTTTTT	CASSPPGEGGAKLFF
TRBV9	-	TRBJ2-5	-	TGTGCCAGCAGCCGGACCCAGGGACTGCTGTTAGAGACCCAGTACTTC	CASSRTQGLLLETQYF
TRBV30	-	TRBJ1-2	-	TGTGCCTGGTACTGGGTTAACTATGGCTACACCTTC	CAWYWVNYGYTF
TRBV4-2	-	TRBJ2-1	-	TGTGCCAGCAGCCAAGATAGGCGGGACTACAATGAGCAGTTCTTC	CASSQDRRDYNEQFF
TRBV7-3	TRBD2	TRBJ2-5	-	TGTGCCAGCAGCTTAATGGCGGGAGGGCAAGAGACCCAGTACTTC	CASSLMAGGQETQYF
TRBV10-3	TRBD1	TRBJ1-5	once	TGTGCCACCTGGGACAGGGGCAATCAGCCCCAGCATTTT	CATWDRGNQPQHF
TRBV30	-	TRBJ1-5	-	TGTGCCTGGAGTAGTACTTCTAATCAGCCCCAGCATTTT	CAWSSTSNQPQHF
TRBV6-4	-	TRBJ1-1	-	TGTGCCAGCAGTAGGGGGGATCGGGCTGAAGCTTTCTTT	CASSRGDRAEAFF
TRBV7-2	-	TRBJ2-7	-	TGTGCCAGCAGCTTAGCGTATAACAGGGACTACGAGCAGTACTTC	CASSLAYNRDYEQYF
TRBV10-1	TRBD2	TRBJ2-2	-	TGCGCCAGCAGGGGGACTAGTGCCGGGGAGCTGTTTTTT	CASRGTSAGELFF
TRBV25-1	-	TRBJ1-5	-	TGTGCCAGCAGTCCCCATGAGGGGGGAAATCAGCCCCAGCATTTT	CASSPHEGGNQPQHF
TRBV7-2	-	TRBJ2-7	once	TGTGCCAGCAGCTTATTAGGGACTGGATCCTACGAGCAGTACTTC	CASSLLGTGSYEQYF
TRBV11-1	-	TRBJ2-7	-	TGTGCCAGCAGCCTGACGGGAATCTCCTACGAGCAGTACTTC	CASSLTGISYEQYF
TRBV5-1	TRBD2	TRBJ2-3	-	TGCGCCAGCAGCTTGGCGAGCGGGGTCGGGGATACGCAGTATTTT	CASSLASGVGDTQYF
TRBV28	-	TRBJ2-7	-	TGTGCCAGCAGTTTAGGACAGCCTAAAGCCTACGAGCAGTACTTC	CASSLGQPKAYEQYF
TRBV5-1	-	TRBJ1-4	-	TGCGCCAGCAGCCTACAGATTTCAACTAATGAAAAACTGTTTTTT	CASSLQISTNEKLFF
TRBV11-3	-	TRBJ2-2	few	TGTGCCAGCAGAGCGGAGGCGGGCACCGGGGAGCTGTTTTTT	CASRAEAGTGELFF
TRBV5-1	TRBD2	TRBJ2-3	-	TGCGCCAGCAGCTCCGGGAGGACTAGCACAGATACGCAGTATTTT	CASSSGRTSTDTQYF
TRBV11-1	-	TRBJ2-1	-	TGTGCCAGCAGCTTATTTGGACTACTTGAGGATGAGCAGTTCTTC	CASSLFGLLEDEQFF
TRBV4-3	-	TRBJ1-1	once	TGCGCCAGCAGCCAAGGCCGCGGGGGAAACACTGAAGCTTTCTTT	CASSQGRGGNTEAFF
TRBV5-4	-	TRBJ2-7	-	TGTGCCAGCAGCTTGGTAGGGACACCTCCCTACGAGCAGTACTTC	CASSLVGTPPYEQYF
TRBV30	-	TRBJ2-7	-	TGTGCCTGGAGGAAACAGGCCATGGGAGAGCAGTACTTC	CAWRKQAMGEQYF
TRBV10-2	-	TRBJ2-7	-	TGCGCCAGCCGTGACCCAGTGCCCCCTGCCCAAAAACAGGGGAGGGCCTACGAGCAGTACTTC	CASRDPVPPAQKQGRAYEQYF
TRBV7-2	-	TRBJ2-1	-	TGTGCCAGCAGCTTACAAGGGGGGCTCTACAATGAGCAGTTCTTC	CASSLQGGLYNEQFF
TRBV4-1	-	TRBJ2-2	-	TGCGCCAGCAGACGGAGAGGTGGCGGGGAGCTGTTTTTT	CASRRRGGGELFF
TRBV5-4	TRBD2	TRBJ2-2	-	TGTGCCAGCAGCTTGGGTGTCGGGACTAGCACCGGGGAGCTGTTTTTT	CASSLGVGTSTGELFF
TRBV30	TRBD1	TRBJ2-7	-	TGTGCCTGCCTAGACAGGGGGAGACTCTACGAGCAGTACTTC	CACLDRGRLYEQYF
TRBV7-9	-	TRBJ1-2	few	TGTGCCAGCAGCCTCCAGCTGCACGGCTACACCTTC	CASSLQLHGYTF
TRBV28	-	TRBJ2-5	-	TGTGCCAGCAGTTCAGCGGCCGTTTTCCAAGAGACCCAGTACTTC	CASSSAAVFQETQYF
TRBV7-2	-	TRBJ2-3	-	TGTGCCAGCAGCTTCTACAGGAGCACAGATACGCAGTATTTT	CASSFYRSTDTQYF
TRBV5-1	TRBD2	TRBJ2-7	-	TGCGCCAGCAGCTTGTGGCGGGAGGAGGGCGAGCAGTACTTC	CASSLWREEGEQYF
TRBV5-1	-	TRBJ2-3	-	TGCGCCAGCAGCTTACAGGGAAAACCGTATTTT	CASSLQGKPYF
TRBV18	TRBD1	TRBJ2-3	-	TGTGCCAGCTCACTCAACCAGGGGGTTAGGTCGGATACGCAGTATTTT	CASSLNQGVRSDTQYF
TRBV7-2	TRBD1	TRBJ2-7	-	TGTGCCAGCAGCTTATACCGCCGGGACAGGGGTTGCGAGCAGTACTTC	CASSLYRRDRGCEQYF
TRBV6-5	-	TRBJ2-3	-	TGTGCCAGTACAGAGGGAAACACAGATACGCAGTATTTT	CASTEGNTDTQYF
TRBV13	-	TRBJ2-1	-	TGTGCCAGCAGCTTAGGTGGAGGGCCGGGATACAATGAGCAGTTCTTC	CASSLGGGPGYNEQFF
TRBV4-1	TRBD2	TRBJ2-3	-	TGCGCCAGCAGCCAAGACCTTCCATTAGCGGGAGGCACGCAGTATTTT	CASSQDLPLAGGTQYF
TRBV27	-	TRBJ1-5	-	TGTGCCAGCAGTCCCAGGACGGATAGCAATCAGCCCCAGCATTTT	CASSPRTDSNQPQHF
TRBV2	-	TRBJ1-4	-	TGTGCCAGCAGGACAGCTAATGAAAAACTGTTTTTT	CASRTANEKLFF
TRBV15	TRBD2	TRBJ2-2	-	TGTGCCACCGCCGGTAGCGGGAGATCGGCCGGGGAGCTGTTTTTT	CATAGSGRSAGELFF
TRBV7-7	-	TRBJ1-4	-	TGTGCTAGCAGCTCAGAACTAGGAGCGGCGAAACTGTTTTTT	CASSSELGAAKLFF
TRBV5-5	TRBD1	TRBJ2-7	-	TGTGCCAGCAGCTCGTATGGACAGGGAGCCTACGAGCAGTACTTC	CASSSYGQGAYEQYF
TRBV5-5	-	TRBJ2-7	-	TGTGCCAGCAGCCGGACAGCCTACGAGCAGTACTTC	CASSRTAYEQYF
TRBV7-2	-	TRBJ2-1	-	TGTGCCAGCAGCTTTCCAGAGACCAATGAGCAGTTCTTC	CASSFPETNEQFF
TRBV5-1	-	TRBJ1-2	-	TGCGCCAGCAGCGAAACAGAAATTAACTATGGCTACACCTTC	CASSETEINYGYTF
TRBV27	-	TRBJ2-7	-	TGTGCCAGCAGTTTATTGGGAAACGAGCAGTACTTC	CASSLLGNEQYF
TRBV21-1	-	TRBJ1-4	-	TGTGCCAGCAGCAAACAGAGGTTAGGGGAAAAACTGTTTTTT	CASSKQRLGEKLFF
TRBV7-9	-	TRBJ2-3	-	TGTGCCAGCAGCACGAGAAACACAGATACGCAGTATTTT	CASSTRNTDTQYF
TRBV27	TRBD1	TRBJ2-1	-	TGTGCCAGCAGTTCGGGACAGGGGGCTTACAATGAGCAGTTCTTC	CASSSGQGAYNEQFF
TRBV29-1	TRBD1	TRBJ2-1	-	TGCAGCGCACCCGGGACAGGGGGTTATGAGCAGTTCTTC	CSAPGTGGYEQFF
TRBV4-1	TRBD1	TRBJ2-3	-	TGCGCCAGCAGCCACACTGGACAGGCTAACACAGATACGCAGTATTTT	CASSHTGQANTDTQYF
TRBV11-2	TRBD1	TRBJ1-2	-	TGTGCCAGCAGCTTGCATCGACAGGGTGGTGGCTACACCTTC	CASSLHRQGGGYTF
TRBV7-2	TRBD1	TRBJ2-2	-	TGTGCCAGCAGCCTGGGACAGGGCAGCGGGGAGCTGTTTTTT	CASSLGQGSGELFF